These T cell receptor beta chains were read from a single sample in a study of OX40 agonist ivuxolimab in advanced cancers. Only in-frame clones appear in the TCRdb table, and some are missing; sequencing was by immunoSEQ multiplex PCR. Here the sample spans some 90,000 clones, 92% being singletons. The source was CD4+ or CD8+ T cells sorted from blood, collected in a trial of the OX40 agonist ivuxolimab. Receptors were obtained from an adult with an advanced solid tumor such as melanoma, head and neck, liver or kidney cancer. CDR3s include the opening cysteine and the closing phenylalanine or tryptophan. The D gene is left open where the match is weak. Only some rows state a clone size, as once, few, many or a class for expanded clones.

cdr3_nt: TGTGCCAGCAGCCGACAGGGGATCACCTACGAGCAGTACTTC
cdr3_aa: CASSRQGITYEQYF
j_call: TRBJ2-7
d_call: TRBD1
clone_size: .
v_call: TRBV27

cdr3_nt: TGTGCCAGCCGTTTGACAGAATATAGCAATCAGCCCCAGCATTTT
cdr3_aa: CASRLTEYSNQPQHF
j_call: TRBJ1-5
d_call: .
clone_size: .
v_call: TRBV27

cdr3_nt: TGTGCCAGCAGCCGGATTTTAAGTGGCAATCAGCCCCAGCATTTT
cdr3_aa: CASSRILSGNQPQHF
j_call: TRBJ1-5
d_call: .
clone_size: .
v_call: TRBV28

cdr3_nt: TGTGCCAGCAGTTCGGACGTGAACACTGAAGCTTTCTTT
cdr3_aa: CASSSDVNTEAFF
j_call: TRBJ1-1
d_call: .
clone_size: .
v_call: TRBV27

cdr3_nt: TGTGCCAGCAGCCCCACGGAGGGGAGGGCGTATTACAATGAGCAGTTCTTC
cdr3_aa: CASSPTEGRAYYNEQFF
j_call: TRBJ2-1
d_call: TRBD2
clone_size: .
v_call: TRBV7-9

cdr3_nt: TGCAGCGTTGAAGGGTACAGGGTGGGGGTTAACACCGGGGAGCTGTTTTTT
cdr3_aa: CSVEGYRVGVNTGELFF
j_call: TRBJ2-2
d_call: .
clone_size: once
v_call: TRBV29-1

cdr3_nt: TGTGCCAGCAGTTTAGGGACTAGCGGGCACAATGAGCAGTTCTTC
cdr3_aa: CASSLGTSGHNEQFF
j_call: TRBJ2-1
d_call: TRBD2
clone_size: .
v_call: TRBV27

cdr3_nt: TGTGCCAGCAGTTACTCGGACAGGGGGCCCACTGAAGCTTTCTTT
cdr3_aa: CASSYSDRGPTEAFF
j_call: TRBJ1-1
d_call: TRBD1
clone_size: .
v_call: TRBV6-5

cdr3_nt: TGCAGTGCTACCTTGGACGTTGAAGCTTTCTTT
cdr3_aa: CSATLDVEAFF
j_call: TRBJ1-1
d_call: .
clone_size: .
v_call: TRBV20-1

cdr3_nt: TGTGCCAGCAGCCAGGGCACTGCTGACGAGCAGTTCTTC
cdr3_aa: CASSQGTADEQFF
j_call: TRBJ2-1
d_call: .
clone_size: once
v_call: TRBV7-7

cdr3_nt: TGTGCCAGCAGTTACTCGAAAGACGGACTAACCTACGAGCAGTACTTC
cdr3_aa: CASSYSKDGLTYEQYF
j_call: TRBJ2-7
d_call: .
clone_size: .
v_call: TRBV6-5

cdr3_nt: TGTGCCAGCAGCCAGCTAAAGGACAGCACAGATACGCAGTATTTT
cdr3_aa: CASSQLKDSTDTQYF
j_call: TRBJ2-3
d_call: .
clone_size: .
v_call: TRBV14

cdr3_nt: TGTGCCAGCAGCGTAGGGGGGACAGGTTACGAGCAGTACTTC
cdr3_aa: CASSVGGTGYEQYF
j_call: TRBJ2-7
d_call: TRBD1
clone_size: .
v_call: TRBV9

cdr3_nt: TGTGCCAGCAGTGAGTCTTTAAACTACGAGCAGTACTTC
cdr3_aa: CASSESLNYEQYF
j_call: TRBJ2-7
d_call: .
clone_size: .
v_call: TRBV2

cdr3_nt: TGCGCCAGCAGCTCGGCGGCCAGGGAGAATTCACCCCTCCACTTT
cdr3_aa: CASSSAARENSPLHF
j_call: TRBJ1-6
d_call: .
clone_size: .
v_call: TRBV5-1

cdr3_nt: TGTGCCAGCAGTATGGGAGACACCCGCCCAGGCTACACCTTC
cdr3_aa: CASSMGDTRPGYTF
j_call: TRBJ1-2
d_call: .
clone_size: .
v_call: TRBV2

cdr3_nt: TGTGCCAGCGAGACAGGACCCTACAATGAGCAGTTCTTC
cdr3_aa: CASETGPYNEQFF
j_call: TRBJ2-1
d_call: .
clone_size: .
v_call: TRBV2